The rows below give T cell receptor beta chains drawn from one sample of a study of PD-L1 blockade in urothelial cancer. Sequencing used immunoSEQ multiplex PCR; TCRdb keeps in-frame clones, though not all of them. The sample lists some 30,000 clones; approximately 80% were seen once. The input for sequencing was PBMCs, taken around atezolizumab (anti-PD-L1) treatment. Receptors originate from a man between 70 and 80 years old with urothelial cancer. Both conserved end residues are trimmed from each CDR3. Clone sizes are given selectively: once, few, many, or a class where the clone is expanded.

cdr3_aa,j_call,clone_size,v_call
ASSWLPQGSYEQY,TRBJ2-7,once,TRBV28
ASSYWTASLTDTQY,TRBJ2-3,once,TRBV5-1
ASSRTGSYNEQF,TRBJ2-1,-,TRBV6-1
ASSLHSSGGAYEQY,TRBJ2-7,-,TRBV7-2
ASSQAGQGPSYEQY,TRBJ2-7,-,TRBV4-2
SVPPHGEGGYT,TRBJ1-2,-,TRBV29-1
ASTFRGGYGYT,TRBJ1-2,-,TRBV7-2
ASTSGLAGVADTQY,TRBJ2-3,-,TRBV7-6
ATGWDSPLH,TRBJ1-6,-,TRBV10-3
ASSSLFSWGGTGELF,TRBJ2-2,-,TRBV28
ATTGGETDTQY,TRBJ2-3,-,TRBV5-4
ASSTPAGGAAGLGNTIY,TRBJ1-3,-,TRBV7-6
ASSHRTGQNTEAF,TRBJ1-1,-,TRBV14
ASSPGTSGVIGRETQY,TRBJ2-5,-,TRBV5-1
ASSIVRQGTWTGELF,TRBJ2-2,-,TRBV18
ASSVGTGGGNYGYT,TRBJ1-2,-,TRBV9
ASSLPQGAPNTGELF,TRBJ2-2,few,TRBV7-3
SVETGMNTEAF,TRBJ1-1,-,TRBV29-1
ASSLTPGETQY,TRBJ2-5,medium-sized,TRBV7-3
ASSQDSGTGARDTQY,TRBJ2-3,-,TRBV4-3
SAMGGNYGYT,TRBJ1-2,-,TRBV29-1
ASSLEAQINGPQH,TRBJ1-5,-,TRBV7-2
ASSSKRGGKAF,TRBJ1-1,-,TRBV7-2
ASSQLERGEEQF,TRBJ2-1,-,TRBV4-3
ASSPPPGRLAGKNEQF,TRBJ2-1,-,TRBV18
ASSLEGGRYNEQF,TRBJ2-1,-,TRBV11-2
ASSLTGDTGELF,TRBJ2-2,few,TRBV7-3
ASSHGPTARDTQY,TRBJ2-3,-,TRBV23-1
ASIINTGSGNTIY,TRBJ1-3,-,TRBV28
ASSHETNYNEQF,TRBJ2-1,-,TRBV4-2
SARDSNQPQH,TRBJ1-5,once,TRBV29-1
ASSIQGAGETQY,TRBJ2-5,-,TRBV19
ASSQWGGKTDTQY,TRBJ2-3,-,TRBV4-2
ASSSGTGVFYEQY,TRBJ2-7,once,TRBV2
SVEEWSSGNEQF,TRBJ2-1,-,TRBV29-1
ASSQDEGQGWRGYT,TRBJ1-2,-,TRBV4-3
ASSMGTGNEQF,TRBJ2-1,-,TRBV19
ASSLGGAGNTIY,TRBJ1-3,-,TRBV11-2
ASSYQREGYEQY,TRBJ2-7,-,TRBV6-6
ASRATSGGPNTEAF,TRBJ1-1,-,TRBV18
ASRSNYEQY,TRBJ2-7,-,TRBV27
ASRYYNEQF,TRBJ2-1,-,TRBV27
AITGVRSYGYT,TRBJ1-2,-,TRBV10-3
ASSLSQGGTGELF,TRBJ2-2,once,TRBV11-3
ASSQDRTSGRAGELF,TRBJ2-2,-,TRBV4-1
ASSAEGTGSDTQY,TRBJ2-3,-,TRBV9
AWSRQDALYEQY,TRBJ2-7,-,TRBV30
ASSFHRGIFYEQY,TRBJ2-7,-,TRBV11-3
ATRTPGLAGQETQY,TRBJ2-5,-,TRBV10-3
ASRQGQFYGYT,TRBJ1-2,-,TRBV19
ASSLKAGASADTQY,TRBJ2-3,-,TRBV7-3